The rows below give T cell receptor beta chains drawn from one sample of a study of CD8+ T cells in alopecia areata. Repertoires were generated with immunoSEQ multiplex PCR, while TCRdb's copy carries only in-frame clones and drops some. The table records 200,000 to 250,000 clones, 50% to 65% of them present only once. The input for sequencing was CD4+ T cells sorted from blood, taken at week 0. Receptor source: a human donor with alopecia areata. Each CDR3 is given with its conserved first and last residue. Each record gives: CDR3 DNA, CDR3 protein, J gene, clone size, D gene, V gene. The D gene is left open where the match is weak. Size values are once, few and many counts, or a class for expanded clones, and some rows have none.

cdr3_nt: TGTGCCAGCAGCCTAGGTGGGGGACAGCCCCAGCATTTT
cdr3_aa: CASSLGGGQPQHF
j_call: TRBJ1-5
clone_size: .
d_call: .
v_call: TRBV11-2

cdr3_nt: TGCAGCGTTGGGTCTTCCTCAGGGGCCCTCCACTTT
cdr3_aa: CSVGSSSGALHF
j_call: TRBJ1-6
clone_size: .
d_call: .
v_call: TRBV29-1

cdr3_nt: TGCACCAGCAGCCAAGATCCAAGGACCGTGGCAGATACGCAGTATTTT
cdr3_aa: CTSSQDPRTVADTQYF
j_call: TRBJ2-3
clone_size: .
d_call: .
v_call: TRBV1

cdr3_nt: TGTGCCAGCATCTCGAGCGGGAGGAGTGGAGGAAACATTCAGTACTTC
cdr3_aa: CASISSGRSGGNIQYF
j_call: TRBJ2-4
clone_size: .
d_call: TRBD2
v_call: TRBV5-4

cdr3_nt: TGCAGCGTTGGACAGGGATTCTACGAGCAGTACTTC
cdr3_aa: CSVGQGFYEQYF
j_call: TRBJ2-7
clone_size: .
d_call: TRBD1
v_call: TRBV29-1

cdr3_nt: TGTGCCAGCAGCGAGGGGTTGTACGGCTACACCTTC
cdr3_aa: CASSEGLYGYTF
j_call: TRBJ1-2
clone_size: .
d_call: .
v_call: TRBV9

cdr3_nt: TGTGCCTGGAGTGCGGGACTAGAGGAGACCCAGTACTTC
cdr3_aa: CAWSAGLEETQYF
j_call: TRBJ2-5
clone_size: .
d_call: TRBD2
v_call: TRBV30

cdr3_nt: TGCGCCAGCAGCACCCCAGGGGGCGCCGAGACCGGGGAGCTGTTTTTT
cdr3_aa: CASSTPGGAETGELFF
j_call: TRBJ2-2
clone_size: .
d_call: TRBD1
v_call: TRBV5-1

cdr3_nt: TGTGCCAGCAGCTTAGCAGGGTTCGGGGAGCTGTTTTTT
cdr3_aa: CASSLAGFGELFF
j_call: TRBJ2-2
clone_size: few
d_call: .
v_call: TRBV11-2

cdr3_nt: TGTGCCAGCAGCCCGCCAGCAGGCTCCCACGAGCAGTACTTC
cdr3_aa: CASSPPAGSHEQYF
j_call: TRBJ2-7
clone_size: .
d_call: .
v_call: TRBV5-4

cdr3_nt: TGCAGCGTTGAACCGCGATTGAACACTGAAGCTTTCTTT
cdr3_aa: CSVEPRLNTEAFF
j_call: TRBJ1-1
clone_size: .
d_call: .
v_call: TRBV29-1

cdr3_nt: TGTGCCTGGACCCGGACTAGCGGGAGCCACAATGAGCAGTTCTTC
cdr3_aa: CAWTRTSGSHNEQFF
j_call: TRBJ2-1
clone_size: few
d_call: TRBD2
v_call: TRBV30

cdr3_nt: TGTGCCAGCAGCTTACAGGGGGATTTACCCACAGATACGCAGTATTTT
cdr3_aa: CASSLQGDLPTDTQYF
j_call: TRBJ2-3
clone_size: .
d_call: TRBD1
v_call: TRBV11-1

cdr3_nt: TGTGCCAGCAGCCCCGAGATCTATGGCGAGCAGTACTTC
cdr3_aa: CASSPEIYGEQYF
j_call: TRBJ2-7
clone_size: .
d_call: .
v_call: TRBV2

cdr3_nt: TGTGCCAGCAGCCTGAGAGGACAGGGGTATCAAGGCTACACCTTC
cdr3_aa: CASSLRGQGYQGYTF
j_call: TRBJ1-2
clone_size: .
d_call: TRBD1
v_call: TRBV7-3

cdr3_nt: TGTGCCAGCAGTTCCCGGGGGGGGCCCACAGATACGCAGTATTTT
cdr3_aa: CASSSRGGPTDTQYF
j_call: TRBJ2-3
clone_size: .
d_call: TRBD2
v_call: TRBV6-5

cdr3_nt: TGTGCCTGGAGTGTGGATTTGAACACCGGGGAGCTGTTTTTT
cdr3_aa: CAWSVDLNTGELFF
j_call: TRBJ2-2
clone_size: .
d_call: .
v_call: TRBV30

cdr3_nt: TGTGCCAGCAGCTTAGGAGCTTGGGGCACAGATACGCAGTATTTT
cdr3_aa: CASSLGAWGTDTQYF
j_call: TRBJ2-3
clone_size: few
d_call: .
v_call: TRBV7-9

cdr3_nt: TGCAGCGTCCTAACCGGGACTAGTATTAACGAGCAGTACTTC
cdr3_aa: CSVLTGTSINEQYF
j_call: TRBJ2-7
clone_size: .
d_call: TRBD2
v_call: TRBV29-1

cdr3_nt: TGTGCCAGCAGCTTAGGCGTCCTGACTGAAGCTTTCTTT
cdr3_aa: CASSLGVLTEAFF
j_call: TRBJ1-1
clone_size: few
d_call: .
v_call: TRBV7-8

cdr3_nt: TGTGCCAGCAGCCCACGGTACTCTGGGGCCAACGTCCTGACTTTC
cdr3_aa: CASSPRYSGANVLTF
j_call: TRBJ2-6
clone_size: .
d_call: .
v_call: TRBV5-6

cdr3_nt: TGTGCCAGCAGTGAATCCAGGGGGTCTAATGAAAAACTGTTTTTT
cdr3_aa: CASSESRGSNEKLFF
j_call: TRBJ1-4
clone_size: .
d_call: TRBD1
v_call: TRBV25-1

cdr3_nt: TGTGCCAGCAAATACCTGGGGGGGCGCACAGATACGCAGTATTTT
cdr3_aa: CASKYLGGRTDTQYF
j_call: TRBJ2-3
clone_size: .
d_call: .
v_call: TRBV2

cdr3_nt: TGTGCCTGCGACCCCCAGGGGGTTAACACTGAAGCTTTCTTT
cdr3_aa: CACDPQGVNTEAFF
j_call: TRBJ1-1
clone_size: .
d_call: TRBD1
v_call: TRBV30

cdr3_nt: TGTGCCAGCCGACAGGGAGAGACCCAGTACTTC
cdr3_aa: CASRQGETQYF
j_call: TRBJ2-5
clone_size: .
d_call: TRBD1
v_call: TRBV19

cdr3_nt: TGTGCCAGCAGACTACAGGGGGCGGTAAGCGGCTACACCTTC
cdr3_aa: CASRLQGAVSGYTF
j_call: TRBJ1-2
clone_size: .
d_call: TRBD1
v_call: TRBV27

cdr3_nt: TGTGCCAGCAGCGTACCACCCGGGAATGAGCAGTTCTTC
cdr3_aa: CASSVPPGNEQFF
j_call: TRBJ2-1
clone_size: few
d_call: .
v_call: TRBV9

cdr3_nt: TGTGCCAGCAGCTTAGCGCAAGGCAGCCGCTCTGGAAACACCATATATTTT
cdr3_aa: CASSLAQGSRSGNTIYF
j_call: TRBJ1-3
clone_size: .
d_call: .
v_call: TRBV7-2

cdr3_nt: TGCAGCGTTTTACTAGCGGGGGGCCCCCAGTTCTTC
cdr3_aa: CSVLLAGGPQFF
j_call: TRBJ2-1
clone_size: .
d_call: TRBD2
v_call: TRBV29-1

cdr3_nt: TGTGCCAGTAGTATACGGGACAGGGGAAACACTGAAGCTTTCTTT
cdr3_aa: CASSIRDRGNTEAFF
j_call: TRBJ1-1
clone_size: .
d_call: TRBD1
v_call: TRBV19

cdr3_nt: TGTGCCAGCAGCTTAGGGGACGTAGCCTACGAGCAGTACTTC
cdr3_aa: CASSLGDVAYEQYF
j_call: TRBJ2-7
clone_size: .
d_call: .
v_call: TRBV7-9

cdr3_nt: TGTGCCTGGAGGACCCAGGAGAATCAGCCCCAGCATTTT
cdr3_aa: CAWRTQENQPQHF
j_call: TRBJ1-5
clone_size: .
d_call: .
v_call: TRBV30

cdr3_nt: TGTGCCAGCAGCGTAGCTGCTAGCGGGAGGGAAAACATTCAGTACTTC
cdr3_aa: CASSVAASGRENIQYF
j_call: TRBJ2-4
clone_size: .
d_call: TRBD2
v_call: TRBV9

cdr3_nt: TGTGCCAGCAGCTTACAACAGGGGGCATCCTACGAGCAGTACTTC
cdr3_aa: CASSLQQGASYEQYF
j_call: TRBJ2-7
clone_size: many
d_call: TRBD1
v_call: TRBV7-3

cdr3_nt: TGCGCCAGCAGCCTGACTCAGGTATGGAACACTGAAGCTTTCTTT
cdr3_aa: CASSLTQVWNTEAFF
j_call: TRBJ1-1
clone_size: .
d_call: .
v_call: TRBV5-1

cdr3_nt: TGTGCCAGCAGCCAGACTACAGGAGCCTACGAGCAGTACTTC
cdr3_aa: CASSQTTGAYEQYF
j_call: TRBJ2-7
clone_size: .
d_call: .
v_call: TRBV7-2

cdr3_nt: TGTGCCTGGAGTCCCGGACTAGGTGGCACAGATACGCAGTATTTT
cdr3_aa: CAWSPGLGGTDTQYF
j_call: TRBJ2-3
clone_size: .
d_call: TRBD2
v_call: TRBV30

cdr3_nt: TGTGCCAGCAGCCAAACCGGGACAGTGTACGAGCAGTACTTC
cdr3_aa: CASSQTGTVYEQYF
j_call: TRBJ2-7
clone_size: .
d_call: TRBD1
v_call: TRBV5-6

cdr3_nt: TGTGCCAGCAGTCCCAGGGACAGGAGGTTCGGGGGCTACACCTTC
cdr3_aa: CASSPRDRRFGGYTF
j_call: TRBJ1-2
clone_size: few
d_call: TRBD1
v_call: TRBV6-5

cdr3_nt: TGCAGCGTTGAAGGGACAGCTTACAATGAGCAGTTCTTC
cdr3_aa: CSVEGTAYNEQFF
j_call: TRBJ2-1
clone_size: .
d_call: .
v_call: TRBV29-1

cdr3_nt: TGTGCCAGTAGTATCGACACCGGGGAGCTGTTTTTT
cdr3_aa: CASSIDTGELFF
j_call: TRBJ2-2
clone_size: .
d_call: .
v_call: TRBV19

cdr3_nt: TGCAGCGCCAGCTCAGGGACAGGACAGCCCCAGCATTTT
cdr3_aa: CSASSGTGQPQHF
j_call: TRBJ1-5
clone_size: .
d_call: TRBD1
v_call: TRBV29-1

cdr3_nt: TGCGCCAGCAGCTCCTACCGATTGACTAGGGCGAGTGAGACCCAGTACTTC
cdr3_aa: CASSSYRLTRASETQYF
j_call: TRBJ2-5
clone_size: .
d_call: .
v_call: TRBV5-1

cdr3_nt: TGTGCCAGCAGCTTTGGCGGACTTAATGAAAAACTGTTTTTT
cdr3_aa: CASSFGGLNEKLFF
j_call: TRBJ1-4
clone_size: .
d_call: .
v_call: TRBV11-2

cdr3_nt: TGCAGCGTTGAAGGTTCTGAGCTGTACTTC
cdr3_aa: CSVEGSELYF
j_call: TRBJ2-5
clone_size: few
d_call: .
v_call: TRBV29-1

cdr3_nt: TGCAGCGTTGAGGGGACACAAAGGGTTGGCTACACCTTC
cdr3_aa: CSVEGTQRVGYTF
j_call: TRBJ1-2
clone_size: .
d_call: .
v_call: TRBV29-1

cdr3_nt: TGCGCCAGCAGCCCGCCGGGACACCGCACAGATACGCAGTATTTT
cdr3_aa: CASSPPGHRTDTQYF
j_call: TRBJ2-3
clone_size: .
d_call: .
v_call: TRBV5-1

cdr3_nt: TGTGCCAGCAGTTTGACTAGCGGGATGGGAGAGCAGTACTTC
cdr3_aa: CASSLTSGMGEQYF
j_call: TRBJ2-7
clone_size: once
d_call: TRBD2
v_call: TRBV27

cdr3_nt: TGCAGCGCCCAGTCCCGGGGAAGGGTGAACACTGAAGCTTTCTTT
cdr3_aa: CSAQSRGRVNTEAFF
j_call: TRBJ1-1
clone_size: .
d_call: .
v_call: TRBV29-1

cdr3_nt: TGTGCCAGCAGCCAGGACAGAAAGCAGTTCTTC
cdr3_aa: CASSQDRKQFF
j_call: TRBJ2-1
clone_size: .
d_call: .
v_call: TRBV4-2

cdr3_nt: TGTGCCATCAGTGCGGGACTAGCGGGCAAAGAGACCCAGTACTTC
cdr3_aa: CAISAGLAGKETQYF
j_call: TRBJ2-5
clone_size: .
d_call: TRBD2
v_call: TRBV10-3

cdr3_nt: TGCAGCGTTGATCGCGGGACCCCGCGGGGCTACACCTTC
cdr3_aa: CSVDRGTPRGYTF
j_call: TRBJ1-2
clone_size: .
d_call: .
v_call: TRBV29-1

cdr3_nt: TGTGCCATCAGTACAGGGGGCCTTTCTGAAGCTTTCTTT
cdr3_aa: CAISTGGLSEAFF
j_call: TRBJ1-1
clone_size: .
d_call: TRBD1
v_call: TRBV10-3

cdr3_nt: TGTGCCTGGAGTGTAAATCTGAACACCGGGGAGCTGTTTTTT
cdr3_aa: CAWSVNLNTGELFF
j_call: TRBJ2-2
clone_size: .
d_call: .
v_call: TRBV30

cdr3_nt: TGTGCCAGCAGTGAAATGACGGAGCGTCAGCCCCAGCATTTT
cdr3_aa: CASSEMTERQPQHF
j_call: TRBJ1-5
clone_size: .
d_call: .
v_call: TRBV6-1